This T cell receptor beta chain is drawn from a study of OX40 agonist ivuxolimab in advanced cancers. Study conclusions and caveats: Partial responders at 0.1-3.0 mg/kg had among the lowest clonal expansion. In the 0.1 to 3.0 mg/kg range, CD4+ and CD8+ blood T cells had expanded clonally by week 6.

V lost 4 bases to trimming and J lost 1 base; unmatched junction nucleotides: 6. The CDR3 has 16 residues. In germline, CDR1 is SGHAT, CDR2 FQNNGV. In regard to this clone: Antigen unknown.

The repertoire was sequenced with immunoSEQ multiplex PCR; TCRdb's copy has only in-frame clones and lacks some. The table lists nearly 80,000 clones, 84% of them singletons, with more than 20% in the top ten. The starting material was CD4+ or CD8+ T cells sorted from blood, obtained in a trial of the OX40 agonist ivuxolimab. The TCR was taken from an adult with an advanced solid tumor such as melanoma, head and neck, liver or kidney cancer. The rearrangement links TRBV11-2 to TRBJ2-3, with TRBD1 matching 9 bases. This CDR3 reads CASSYRGPLGTDTQYF. The CDR3 DNA sequence: TGTGCCAGCAGCTACAGGGGGCCCCTTGGCACAGATACGCAGTATTTT. The whole variable domain, filled in from reference TRBV11-2 and TRBJ2-3, reads EAGVAQSPRYKIIEKRQSVAFWCNPISGHATLYWYQQILGQGPKLLIQFQNNGVVDDSQLPKDRFSAERLKGVDSTLKIQPAKLEDSAVYLCASSYRGPLGTDTQYFGPGTRLTVL.